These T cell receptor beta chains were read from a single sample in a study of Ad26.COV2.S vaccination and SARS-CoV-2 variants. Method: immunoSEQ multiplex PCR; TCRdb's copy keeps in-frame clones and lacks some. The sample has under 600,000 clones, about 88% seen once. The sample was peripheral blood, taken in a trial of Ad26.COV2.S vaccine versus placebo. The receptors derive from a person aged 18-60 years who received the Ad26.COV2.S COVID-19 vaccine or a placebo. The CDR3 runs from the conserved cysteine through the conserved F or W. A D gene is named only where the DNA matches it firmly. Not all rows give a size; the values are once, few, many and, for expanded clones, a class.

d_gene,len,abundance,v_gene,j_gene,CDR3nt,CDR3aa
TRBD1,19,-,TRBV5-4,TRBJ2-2,TGTGCCAGCAGCTTACCCGGACAGGGGGGTGTCGGTCTGACCGGGGAGCTGTTTTTT,CASSLPGQGGVGLTGELFF
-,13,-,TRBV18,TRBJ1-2,TGTGCCAGCTCACCAGGGGTAGAGGATGGCTACACCTTC,CASSPGVEDGYTF
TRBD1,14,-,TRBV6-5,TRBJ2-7,TGTGCCAGCGTCGCCGGGGACAGAGCCTACGAGCAGTACTTC,CASVAGDRAYEQYF
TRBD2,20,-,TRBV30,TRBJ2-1,TGTGCCTGGGAGAGACCTGCAGGGACTAGCGGGAGGGCCGGGTACAATGAGCAGTTCTTC,CAWERPAGTSGRAGYNEQFF
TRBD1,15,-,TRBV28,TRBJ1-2,TGTGCCAGCAGCCCACATACCGGGACAGACTATGGCTACACCTTC,CASSPHTGTDYGYTF
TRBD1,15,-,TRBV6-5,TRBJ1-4,TGTGCCAGCAGGAGACAGGGGGTCAGTCGGGAAAAACTGTTTTTT,CASRRQGVSREKLFF
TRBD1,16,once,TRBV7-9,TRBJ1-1,TGTGCCAGCAGCTTAGGACAGGGGATCACACGCACTGAAGCTTTCTTT,CASSLGQGITRTEAFF
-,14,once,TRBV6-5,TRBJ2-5,TGTGCCAGCAGTTACAAGCCAGGTCGGGAGACCCAGTACTTC,CASSYKPGRETQYF
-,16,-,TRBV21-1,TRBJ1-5,TGTGCCAGCAGGAGGGACAGGAATAATAGCAATCAGCCCCAGCATTTT,CASRRDRNNSNQPQHF
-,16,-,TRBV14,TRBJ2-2,TGTGCCAGCAGACCTACAGGGCTTATCAACACCGGGGAGCTGTTTTTT,CASRPTGLINTGELFF
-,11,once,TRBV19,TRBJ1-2,TGTGCCAGTCGGGAAAGCTATGGCTACACCTTC,CASRESYGYTF
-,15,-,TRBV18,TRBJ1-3,TGTGCCAGCTCACCACAGGGGGTGCCTGGAAACACCATATATTTT,CASSPQGVPGNTIYF
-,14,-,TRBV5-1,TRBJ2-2,TGCGCCAGTTGGAATCAGGGAGTCCCCGGGGAGCTGTTTTTT,CASWNQGVPGELFF
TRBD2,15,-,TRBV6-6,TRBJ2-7,TGTGCCAGCAGTTCCCCCCTAGCGGGGGCATACGAGCAGTACTTC,CASSSPLAGAYEQYF
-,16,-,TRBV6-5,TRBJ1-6,TGTGCCAGCAGTTACTCTGTTGGAGGGGAAAATTCACCCCTCCACTTT,CASSYSVGGENSPLHF
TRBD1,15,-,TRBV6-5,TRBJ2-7,TGTGCCAGCAGTCACCGGGACAGGGTCCCCTACGAGCAGTACTTC,CASSHRDRVPYEQYF